This entry describes one T cell receptor beta chain. It lacks a known antigen. The sample holds no much larger clone one base away, and base qualities are not on file. Library creation used the immunoSEQ multiplex PCR assay. Rearranged TCR beta chain sequences were amplified using the hsTCRB Kit according to the manufacturer's protocol. An Illumina MiSeq was used to sequence the TCRB libraries. The study's own analysis went as follows. The kit vendor's proprietary platform handled demultiplexing, trimming and gene mapping. TCRdb stores this immuneACCESS table with in-frame sequences only. Part of the clones is absent; in the studies checked, under half of the shortfall reflects unresolved V genes, and no reason is known for the rest. The V and J calls and clone size were taken over from that table, and D and trimming were inferred from the DNA. Recorded for this sample are around 25,000 clones; around 77% of them occurred a single time. The ten largest clonotypes hold around 8.2% of the sample.

A distance of 9 bases separates the germline ends of V and J, which lose 4 bases and 2 bases respectively. CDR1 MNHEY and CDR2 SMNVEV were looked up in the germline V gene (reference sequence). The CDR3 has 15 amino acids, counting the end cysteine and phenylalanine. The sequence is cut down to CDR3 DNA, 45 bases in frame from base 1. The intended sense of this specimen's time point label: week 11, during vaccination. Every vaccine dose consisted of 300 ug of a 20-mer mutant IDH1 peptide in Montanide, administered subcutaneously together with topical imiquimod. The donors had newly diagnosed IDH1-mutant astrocytomas of WHO grade 3 or 4 that showed loss of nuclear ATRX. The samples were drawn from NOA16, a multicentre, single-arm, open-label phase I trial in Germany that tested a mutant IDH1 peptide vaccine in humans for the first time. Genomic DNA for TCRB sequencing was extracted from EDTA blood using the DNeasy Blood and Tissue Kit.

These data originate in a study of a mutant IDH1 vaccine in newly diagnosed glioma (dated by TCRdb to about 2021). In terms of the full investigation: Eight vaccinations were administered to patients in weeks 1, 3, 5, 7, 11, 15, 19 and 23, corresponding to visits V03 through V10. Six visits were used for peripheral blood collection: V03 (baseline), V05, V07, V10, V12 and V13. For exploratory analyses, longitudinal TCRB deep sequencing was carried out in approximately 25 treated patients wherever samples were available. Vaccination started 4-6 weeks after radiotherapy alone, or was given together with temozolomide cycles in the groups whose treatment included chemotherapy. Of the approximately 33 treated patients, approximately 62% were male and approximately 38% were female, and the mean age was approximately 39 years. Prior to enrollment, standard therapy consisting of radiotherapy alone, temozolomide alone, or radiochemotherapy with temozolomide had been administered to patients, with the combination being received by most patients. Study-wide findings and limitations: Availability determined which PBMC samples were chosen for TCRB deep sequencing. The authors noted that analyses of patient blood samples could not be reproduced because of sample limitations. No apparent relationship was observed between pseudoprogression and alterations in the top peripheral T cell clonotypes detected by TCRB sequencing. Vaccine-induced immune responses across multiple MHC alleles were detected in approximately 94% of patients.

The receptor was isolated from a young woman with glioma. The sample consisted of PBMCs, taken from a glioma patient whose treatment included an IDH1 peptide vaccine. Recombination joined TRBV27 with TRBJ2-6; the D gene is possibly TRBD1 or TRBD2, each agreeing over 5 bases. DNA sequence: TGTGCCAGCAGTTCCGGGGCTGCTGGGGCCAACGTCCTGACTTTC. The encoded protein is CASSSGAAGANVLTF.